The clone carrying this T cell receptor (beta chain) has a handful of counts. Its antigen is not identified. The data originate from a study of vaccination effects on CD4 cells after COVID-19. Turning to the study itself: The median interval between the second dose and post-vaccine sampling was 72 days.

J lost 6 bases, V lost 2 bases, and 5 bases had no gene match. The CDR3 has 16 residues. Germline values: CDR1 MNHEY, CDR2 SVGAGI. ViraFEST assay sequencing came after antigen-specific CD4+ T cells were expanded with viral peptide pools. When nine to ten days of culture had elapsed, CD4+ T cells were isolated. Everyone in the study got two shots of either the BNT162b2 or mRNA-1273 vaccine. Researchers reported culturing 1.5 million to 2 million PBMC in each well, adding approximately 10 IU/ml IL-2 and approximately 10 ug/ml peptides. Profiled with immunoSEQ multiplex PCR; TCRdb holds only in-frame clones, not every one. The sample records more than 35,000 clones, around four fifths being singletons.

This sample comprised CD4+ T cells from PBMCs cultured with HCoV-NL63 spike peptides, obtained after COVID-19 vaccination. This receptor was identified in a human donor who received a COVID-19 vaccine. Some clones in this sample may be carry-over from other donors' samples. This chain uses TRBV6-5 with TRBJ2-1; 12 nucleotides align to TRBD1. The CDR3 DNA sequence: TGTGCCAGCAGTTACCTGGGACAGGGGGCCGGCAATGAGCAGTTCTTC. This sequence encodes CASSYLGQGAGNEQFF.